The next 28 T cell receptor beta chains were all read from a single sample in a study of blood T cell repertoires in COVID-19. Here immunoSEQ multiplex PCR was the method, and the copy in TCRdb shows in-frame clones only, minus some. The sample carries 70,000 to 100,000 clones, approximately 91% recorded once. The specimen was peripheral blood. The receptors shown here come from a woman over 75 with acute or convalescent COVID-19.

The rearrangement links TRBV7-2 to TRBJ2-5; a weak D match, TRBD2 (6 bases). Germline loops: CDR1 SGHTA, CDR2 FQGNSA. The CDR3 covers 15 residues. Trimming removed 5 bases at V and 5 bases at J, with 18 bases between. In DNA form, the CDR3 reads TGTGCCAGCAGCCCTTCTAGCGCCGGGCGGGAGACCCAGTACTTC. Translating it yields CASSPSSAGRETQYF. The entire variable domain, with the rest obtained from reference TRBV7-2 and TRBJ2-5, is as follows: GAGVSQSPSNKVTEKGKDVELRCDPISGHTALYWYRQSLGQGLEFLIYFQGNSAPDKSGLPSDRFSAERTGGSVSTLTIQRTQQEDSAVYLCASSPSSAGRETQYFGPGTRLLVL.

The chain joins TRBV4-2 to TRBJ1-2; 7 bases map to TRBD1. With V trimmed by 4 bases and J by 4 bases, 9 bases remained unmatched. CDR3 length equals 15 residues. CDR1 is LGHNA and CDR2 is YNFKEQ in the germline V gene. The CDR3 here is CASSPLLAGGYGYTF. In DNA, the CDR3 is TGTGCCAGCAGCCCTCTGTTGGCAGGGGGCTATGGCTACACCTTC.

V gene TRBV19 combines with J gene TRBJ1-5; a weak D match, TRBD1 (5 bases). The CDR3 is 15 residues long. V lost 4 bases and J lost 7, with 17 bases in between. The germline V gene encodes CDR1 LNHDA and CDR2 SQIVND (reference sequence). CDR3 bases: TGTGCCAGTAGTAATGGCAGGGTAGGTGAGCAGCCCCAGCATTTT. Translating it yields CASSNGRVGEQPQHF.

This clone was picked up a small number of times. The chain recombines TRBV7-2 with TRBJ1-2; 9 nucleotides align to TRBD1. Losses at the gene ends were 1 base for V and 5 bases for J; bases not matched to a gene: 8. The CDR3 length is 16 residues. Germline V gene data show CDR1 as SGHTA and CDR2 as FQGNSA. The DNA for the CDR3 is TGTGCCAGCAGCTTAGGCGGGACAGGGCTTCGGTATGGCTACACCTTC. Translating gives CASSLGGTGLRYGYTF. The full variable domain, completed using reference TRBV7-2 and TRBJ1-2, is GAGVSQSPSNKVTEKGKDVELRCDPISGHTALYWYRQSLGQGLEFLIYFQGNSAPDKSGLPSDRFSAERTGGSVSTLTIQRTQQEDSAVYLCASSLGGTGLRYGYTFGSGTRLTVV.

J is TRBJ2-1 and V is TRBV5-4, with D unresolved. The CDR3 has 12 amino acids. The V and J ends lost 4 bases and 9 bases respectively, with 11 bases between them. From germline, CDR1 is SGHNT and CDR2 YYREEE (reference sequence). The CDR3 spells CASSPPGGEQFF. The CDR3 nucleotides are TGTGCCAGCAGCCCACCGGGTGGTGAGCAGTTCTTC. Full variable domain (missing parts from reference TRBV5-4 and TRBJ2-1): ETGVTQSPTHLIKTRGQQVTLRCSSQSGHNTVSWYQQALGQGPQFIFQYYREEENGRGNFPPRFSGLQFPNYSSELNVNALELDDSALYLCASSPPGGEQFFGPGTRLTVL.

V gene TRBV27 combines with J gene TRBJ2-1, with 9 bases lining up with TRBD2. The trim removed 1 base at V and 0 bases at J, leaving 4 bases unmatched. Looked up from germline, CDR1 is MNHEY and CDR2 is SMNVEV (reference sequence). The CDR3 is 17 amino acids. The CDR3 nucleotides are TGTGCCAGCAGTTTATGGCGGGAGGGCCGCTCCTACAATGAGCAGTTCTTC. Protein: CASSLWREGRSYNEQFF.

This CDR3 reads CASSSDGTGHSPLHF. In nucleotides, the CDR3 is TGTGCCAGCTCATCTGATGGGACAGGCCATTCACCCCTCCACTTT. The chain joins TRBV18 to TRBJ1-6; 8 bases agree with TRBD1. V trimming: 5 bases; J trimming: 8 bases; junction bases outside the gene matches: 8. The CDR3 length is 15 residues. Per the germline V gene, CDR1 is KGHSH and CDR2 is LQKENI.

This chain joins TRBV7-9 and TRBJ2-3; 8 bases line up with TRBD2. Germline CDR1 SEHNR, CDR2 FQNEAQ (reference sequence). The CDR3 is 13 residues long. V lost 6 bases, J lost 5 bases, and 4 bases stayed unmatched. The CDR3 DNA follows: TGTGCCAGCAGGCGGGAGGCTGAAGATACGCAGTATTTT. Its translation: CASRREAEDTQYF.

The chain is built from TRBV5-8 and TRBJ2-3, with TRBD1 matching over 8 bases. Trimming cost V 2 bases and J 5 bases; bases outside gene matches: 10. CDR3 size: 16 residues. Germline lookup yields CDR1 SGHTS and CDR2 YDEGEE. This CDR3 is CASSFVRTGKEDTQYF. The CDR3 nucleotides are TGTGCCAGCAGCTTCGTGAGGACAGGGAAAGAAGATACGCAGTATTTT.

The chain links TRBV7-9 to TRBJ1-2; TRBD1 aligns across 9 bases. The CDR3 is made up of 15 amino acids. Germline V gene sequence: CDR1 SEHNR, CDR2 FQNEAQ (reference sequence). V was pared by 6 bases and J by 4 bases, with 9 bases of the junction left unmatched. The CDR3 is CASSSKDRGVYGYTF. CDR3 DNA: TGTGCCAGCAGTTCGAAGGACAGGGGCGTCTATGGCTACACCTTC.

The genes are TRBV21-1 and TRBJ1-1. TRBV21-1 counts as a pseudogene. The CDR3 has 18 amino acids. In DNA, the CDR3 is TGTGCCAGCAGCAAGAGCAGGCGGGGCCATAAGATGAACACTGAAGCTTTCTTT. Its protein is CASSKSRRGHKMNTEAFF.

This rearrangement joins TRBV29-1 to TRBJ2-3; D unclear. The V gene lost 1 base and the J gene lost 2 bases, with 10 bases spanning the gap. The CDR3 covers 14 residues. CDR1 SQVTM and CDR2 ANQGSEA come from the germline V gene. The CDR3, as DNA: TGCAGCGTTGAAGGGGCGCCCGTCACAGATACGCAGTATTTT. This gives the protein CSVEGAPVTDTQYF.

This chain links TRBV18 with TRBJ2-2; perhaps TRBD1 as D (6 bases). V was clipped by 10 bases and J by 6 bases, with 21 bases between them. Germline V gene sequence: CDR1 KGHSH, CDR2 LQKENI. The CDR3 has 15 residues. CDR3 DNA sequence: TGTGCCACCGCCTCAGTGGGGGCTGGGTCCGGGGAGCTGTTTTTT. Residues: CATASVGAGSGELFF.

The sample holds one count of this clone. In DNA form, the CDR3 reads TGTGCCAGCAGTATAGCGGGAGGGCTGACTGAGCAGTTCTTC. Protein: CASSIAGGLTEQFF. The gene calls are TRBV6-4 and TRBJ2-1; 11 nucleotides align to TRBD2. Per germline, CDR1 MRHNA and CDR2 SNTAGT. This CDR3 has 14 residues. Trimming cost V 5 bases and J 9 bases; bases outside gene matches: 6.

The chain couples TRBV27 to TRBJ1-2, with TRBD1 matching 8 bases. This CDR3 region has 15 residues. Germline V lookup: CDR1 MNHEY, CDR2 SMNVEV (reference sequence). Germline trimming cut 3 bases from V and 4 bases from J; bases unmatched to any gene: 7. CDR3 sequence: CASSFADRGSYGYTF. The DNA of the CDR3 is TGTGCCAGCAGTTTTGCCGACAGGGGAAGCTATGGCTACACCTTC.

The chain employs TRBV10-3 and TRBJ1-1; TRBD1 might be the D (5 bases). Germline loops: CDR1 ENHRY, CDR2 SYGVKD. The CDR3 contains 12 residues. Deletions cut 8 bases from V and 8 bases from J, with 15 bases between. CDR3 amino acids: CAIWSQAGEAFF. The CDR3 bases are TGTGCCATCTGGTCACAGGCGGGGGAAGCTTTCTTT.

This rearrangement joins TRBV5-1 to TRBJ2-1, with TRBD1 identical over 7 bases. The CDR3 covers 11 residues. V trimming: 4 bases; J trimming: 15 bases; junction bases outside the gene matches: 7. The germline CDR1 and CDR2 sequences are SGHRS and YFSETQ. The CDR3 loop is CASSARDSRFF. For the CDR3, the DNA is TGCGCCAGCAGCGCTCGGGACAGTAGGTTCTTC.

The V call is TRBV18, the J call TRBJ2-5; 7 bases line up with TRBD2. CDR1 KGHSH and CDR2 LQKENI come from the germline V gene. The CDR3 has 13 amino acids. Germline trimming cut 3 bases from V and 5 bases from J; bases unmatched to any gene: 3. The CDR3 DNA follows: TGTGCCAGCTCACCCGGGGGGACGGAGACCCAGTACTTC. Residues: CASSPGGTETQYF.

V is TRBV3-1 (or the pseudogene TRBV3-2) and J is TRBJ2-2; the match to TRBD2 covers 9 bases. CDR3 size: 18 residues. The V gene's germline CDR1 is LGHDT and CDR2 YNNKEL (reference sequence). Trimming removed 4 bases from V and 4 bases from J; junction bases left unmatched: 13. Here the CDR3 reads CASSPLERGVGGTGELFF. In DNA form, the CDR3 reads TGTGCCAGCAGCCCCTTAGAGCGGGGGGTCGGGGGCACCGGGGAGCTGTTTTTT.

The gene calls are TRBV4-3 and TRBJ2-3, with 10 nucleotides matching TRBD2. CDR3 length equals 20 residues. The V gene's germline CDR1 is LGHNA and CDR2 YSLEER. V dropped 0 bases and J dropped 4; count of bases not matched to a gene: 16. The DNA for the CDR3 is TGCGCCAGCAGCCAAGATACCCTAGCGGGAGCTGGGGGGGCAGCAGATACGCAGTATTTT. Its translation is CASSQDTLAGAGGAADTQYF.

The chain's CDR3 is CSASLQNNEQFF. CDR3 nucleotide sequence: TGCAGTGCTAGTCTACAGAACAATGAGCAGTTCTTC. The chain carries TRBV20-1 and TRBJ2-1; D gene ambiguous. Germline V gene lookup returns CDR1 DFQATT and CDR2 SNEGSKA (reference sequence). V shed 3 bases and J shed 5 bases, with 8 bases lying between them. The CDR3 spans 12 residues.

There are a few counts of this clone. The chain carries TRBV19 and TRBJ1-6; D unclear. CDR1 is LNHDA, CDR2 SQIVND, per germline (reference sequence). V dropped 9 bases and J dropped 9 bases, with 3 bases sitting between them. The CDR3 extends over 9 amino acids. The CDR3 DNA follows: TGTGCCAGCGGTTCACCCCTCCACTTT. Translation gives CASGSPLHF.

This clone was seen only once. The chain combines TRBV9 with TRBJ1-6; the D gene is possibly TRBD1 (5 bases). Trimming stripped 0 bases from V and 7 bases from J, with 11 bases between. The CDR3 covers 15 residues. CDR1 and CDR2 (germline): SGDLS, YYNGEE. The CDR3 bases are TGTGCCAGCAGCGTAGTAGGGGCGCGGAATTCACCCCTCCACTTT. Translating gives CASSVVGARNSPLHF.

The chain joins TRBV4-3 to TRBJ2-2, with D possibly matching TRBD2 (7 bases). In germline, CDR1 is LGHNA, CDR2 YSLEER. Trimming took off 3 bases at V and 6 bases at J, with 20 bases between the two ends. The CDR3 consists of 17 residues. CDR3 amino acids: CASSHLLGGAQPGELFF. As DNA, the CDR3 is TGCGCCAGCAGCCACCTTTTAGGGGGGGCGCAGCCCGGGGAGCTGTTTTTT.

J is TRBJ2-1 and V is TRBV29-1, with 7 bases that match TRBD2. The CDR3 runs to 13 residues. Looked up from germline, CDR1 is SQVTM and CDR2 is ANQGSEA. The junction had 6 bases not matched to a gene; V was cut back by 7 bases and J by 3 bases. CDR3 coding DNA: TGCAGCGGCATGGCGGGGGTCTACAATGAGCAGTTCTTC. It encodes CSGMAGVYNEQFF.

This clone was observed a single time. This sequence joins TRBV7-2 and TRBJ2-3; 11 bases map to TRBD2. Germline V lookup: CDR1 SGHTA, CDR2 FQGNSA. With V trimmed by 2 bases and J by 6 bases, 7 bases remained unmatched. This CDR3 region has 16 residues. The CDR3 loop reads CASSLIVTSGMDTQYF. The CDR3 nucleotides are TGTGCCAGCAGCTTAATAGTGACTAGCGGGATGGATACGCAGTATTTT.

This clone was seen a few times. The gene calls are TRBV11-1 and TRBJ1-1; the match to TRBD1 covers 7 bases. The CDR3 spans 15 residues. Unmatched junction bases numbered 7, after V lost 5 bases and J lost 1 base. The germline CDR1 and CDR2 sequences are SGHAT and FQDESV (reference sequence). CDR3 nucleotides: TGTGCCAGCAGCGTATATACAGGGGAGAACACTGAAGCTTTCTTT. Amino acids: CASSVYTGENTEAFF. Variable domain in full (rest from reference TRBV11-1 and TRBJ1-1): EAEVAQSPRYKITEKSQAVAFWCDPISGHATLYWYRQILGQGPELLVQFQDESVVDDSQLPKDRFSAERLKGVDSTLKIQPAELGDSAMYLCASSVYTGENTEAFFGQGTRLTVV.

A single count supports this clone. The chain couples TRBV6-5 to TRBJ1-2; weak D call: TRBD1 (5 bases). The CDR3 runs to 15 residues. Germline CDR1 and CDR2: MNHEY and SVGAGI. V was shortened by 2 bases and J by 3 bases, with 13 bases between the two germline ends. CDR3 DNA: TGTGCCAGCAGTTACCCATCGGCAGGGCACTATGGCTACACCTTC. Its protein is CASSYPSAGHYGYTF.